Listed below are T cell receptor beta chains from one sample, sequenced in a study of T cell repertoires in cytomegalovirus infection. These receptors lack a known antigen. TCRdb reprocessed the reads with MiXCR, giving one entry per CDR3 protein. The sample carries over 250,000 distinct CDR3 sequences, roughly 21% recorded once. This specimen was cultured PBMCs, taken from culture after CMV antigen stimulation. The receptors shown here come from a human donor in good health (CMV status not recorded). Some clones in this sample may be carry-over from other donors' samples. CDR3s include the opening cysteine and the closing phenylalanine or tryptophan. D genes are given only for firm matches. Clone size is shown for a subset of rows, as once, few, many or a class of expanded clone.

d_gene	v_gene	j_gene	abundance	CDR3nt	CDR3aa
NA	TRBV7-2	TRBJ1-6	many	TGTGCCAGCAGCTTAGAATCGGCAGGGTGGGATTCACCCCTCCACTTT	CASSLESAGWDSPLHF
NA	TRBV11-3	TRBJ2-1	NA	TGTGCCAGCAGCTTAGGAAGGCAGGGAGGCGATGAGCAGTTCTTC	CASSLGRQGGDEQFF
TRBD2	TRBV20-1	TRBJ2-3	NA	TGCAGTGCTAGATCCCGGGGACTAGCGGGAGTGAGAGATACGCAGTATTTT	CSARSRGLAGVRDTQYF
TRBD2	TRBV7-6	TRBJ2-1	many	TGTGCCAGCAGCATTTTAGCGGGAGTCTACAATGAGCAGTTCTTC	CASSILAGVYNEQFF
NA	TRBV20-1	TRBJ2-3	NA	TGCAGTGCTAGAGATGGGGGGAGTGGGGGAGATACGCAGTATTTT	CSARDGGSGGDTQYF
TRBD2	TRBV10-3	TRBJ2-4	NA	TGTGCCATCAGTGAAGCGGGAGTAACCAAAAACATTCAGTACTTC	CAISEAGVTKNIQYF
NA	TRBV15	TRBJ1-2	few	TGTGCCACCAGCAGAGAGGGGGCTGGTGGCTACACCTTC	CATSREGAGGYTF
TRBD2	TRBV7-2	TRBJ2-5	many	TGTGCCAGCAGCTTAGGTTGGCGGGAGGTCCCCCAAGAGACCCAGTACTTC	CASSLGWREVPQETQYF
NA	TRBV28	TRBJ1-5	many	TGTGCCAGCAGTCCAGAGCCAAGTGGGTATCAGCCCCAGCATTTT	CASSPEPSGYQPQHF
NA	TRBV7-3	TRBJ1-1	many	TGTGCCAGCAGCGCTAGCGGGGGGAGTAGGACTGAAGCTTTCTTT	CASSASGGSRTEAFF
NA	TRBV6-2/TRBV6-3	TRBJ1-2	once	TGTGCCAGCAGTTACTCTGGCAGGGGCCCAACGACTAACTATGGCTACACCTTC	CASSYSGRGPTTNYGYTF
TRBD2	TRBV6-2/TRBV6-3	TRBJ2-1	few	TGTGCCAGCAAACTAGCGGGAGGGCCCGGTGAGCAGTTCTTC	CASKLAGGPGEQFF
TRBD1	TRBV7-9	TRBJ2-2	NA	TGTGCCAGCAGTTTCCCGGGACAGGGGAACACCGGGGAGCTGTTTTTT	CASSFPGQGNTGELFF
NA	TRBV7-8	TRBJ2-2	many	TGTGCCAGCAGCCGCAGCGGGAACACCGGGGAGCTGTTTTTT	CASSRSGNTGELFF
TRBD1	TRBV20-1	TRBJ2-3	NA	TGCAGTGCTAGAGATCCGGACAGGGGGCTCACAGATACGCAGTATTTT	CSARDPDRGLTDTQYF
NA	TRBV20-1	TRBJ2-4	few	TGCAGTGCCACAATCAAAAACATTCAGTACTTC	CSATIKNIQYF
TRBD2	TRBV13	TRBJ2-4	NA	TGTGCCAGCAGCTTAGGAGGTTGGGAGGGAAGATCAAACATTCAGTACTTC	CASSLGGWEGRSNIQYF
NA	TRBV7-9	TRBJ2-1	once	TGTGCCAGCTCGCCGGGGGCCTCGGATGAGCAGTTCTTC	CASSPGASDEQFF
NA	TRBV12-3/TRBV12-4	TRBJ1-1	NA	TGTGCCAGCAGTGGGCGGCAGGTCGGGGGTGAAGCTTTCTTT	CASSGRQVGGEAFF
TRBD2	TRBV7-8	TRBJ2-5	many	TGTGCCAGCAGCTCCATTCCAACTAGCGGGAACCAAGAGACCCAGTACTTC	CASSSIPTSGNQETQYF
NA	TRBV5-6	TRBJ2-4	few	TGTGCCAGCAGCCCAACTGGGGGAGCCAAAAACATTCAGTACTTC	CASSPTGGAKNIQYF
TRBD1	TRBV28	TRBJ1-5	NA	TGTGCCAGCAGCACTACCGGGACAGGGGCCCGCAATCAGCCCCAGCATTTT	CASSTTGTGARNQPQHF
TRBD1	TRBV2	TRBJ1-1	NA	TGTGCCAGCAAGGGACAGGGGGCGGCCGGCACTGAAGCTTTCTTT	CASKGQGAAGTEAFF
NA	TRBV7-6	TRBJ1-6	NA	TGTGCCAGCAGCTTTTTGGGACCGGTTCTCCACTTT	CASSFLGPVLHF